A single sample gave rise to the 21 T cell receptor beta chains below, sequenced in a study of Tregs in tolerant kidney transplant recipients. Using immunoSEQ multiplex PCR, the repertoire was profiled, and TCRdb retains in-frame clones only, with some absent. Of about 46,000 clones in the sample, about 90% were seen once. Specimen: Tregs from blood. Receptor source: a human donor in good health.

This clone has just one count. The chain joins TRBV30 to TRBJ2-5, with D uncertain. Between the trimmed V and J ends, which lost 0 bases and 6 bases, there was a span of 11 bases. Germline CDR1 GTSNPN, CDR2 SVGIG (reference sequence). CDR3 length equals 13 residues. The CDR3 sequence: CAWSVPPRQTQYF. CDR3 nucleotide sequence: TGTGCCTGGAGTGTACCTCCTCGACAGACCCAGTACTTC.

The chain has TRBV11-2 and TRBJ1-4; TRBD1 might be the D (6 bases). CDR1 SGHAT and CDR2 FQNNGV come from the germline V gene. This CDR3 is built from 15 residues. The V end lost 4 bases, the J end lost 8 bases, and 17 bases lay between the germline ends. The CDR3 DNA reads as TGTGCCAGCAGCTCCTGGGGGGGCGCTCGGGAAAAACTGTTTTTT. Translating it yields CASSSWGGAREKLFF.

J is TRBJ1-4 and V is TRBV5-1; D is ambiguous. The germline gives CDR1 SGHRS, CDR2 YFSETQ. The CDR3 has 16 residues. V lost 0 bases, J lost 4 bases, and 13 bases lay in between. CDR3: CASSLEAARRNEKLFF. In nucleotides, the CDR3 is TGCGCCAGCAGCTTGGAGGCGGCTAGACGTAATGAAAAACTGTTTTTT.

This clone was counted a few times. This chain connects TRBV2 to TRBJ2-7; D gene uncertain. Trimming removed 2 bases at V and 0 bases at J, with 8 bases between. The CDR3 runs 14 residues. Germline assignment: CDR1 SNHLY and CDR2 FYNNEI. The CDR3 protein is CASSEPISSYEQYF. CDR3 bases: TGTGCCAGCAGTGAACCGATCTCCTCCTACGAGCAGTACTTC.

The count of this clone is one. J is TRBJ1-5 and V is TRBV2; D is ambiguous. The CDR3 has 12 residues. Germline-derived CDR1 and CDR2 are SNHLY and FYNNEI. Trimming cost V 3 bases and J 5 bases, with 5 bases left between them. CDR3 residues: CASSEEYQPQHF. In nucleotides, the CDR3 is TGTGCCAGCAGTGAGGAGTATCAGCCCCAGCATTTT.

The J gene is TRBJ2-1, the V gene TRBV13, with TRBD2 identical over 11 bases. The CDR3 length is 17 residues. The germline V gene has CDR1 PRHDT and CDR2 FYEKMQ (reference sequence). J was trimmed by 6 bases and V by 4 bases; bases with no gene match: 11. This CDR3 is CASSSNRLAGTPNEQFF. The CDR3 DNA reads TGTGCCAGCAGCTCCAACAGACTAGCGGGAACCCCCAATGAGCAGTTCTTC.

J is TRBJ2-7 and V is TRBV5-1; TRBD2 aligns across 13 bases. Germline V CDR1 and CDR2: SGHRS, YFSETQ. The CDR3 covers 15 residues. Trimming removed 4 bases from V and 3 bases from J; junction bases left unmatched: 4. In DNA, the CDR3 is TGCGCCAGCAGCCCGGGACTAGCGGGGATCTACGAGCAGTACTTC. This gives the protein CASSPGLAGIYEQYF.

As to this clone: Other DNA sequences in this specimen translate into the identical CDR3. The rearrangement uses TRBV30 and TRBJ1-1, with D hard to call. The length of the CDR3 is 12 residues. Looked up from germline, CDR1 is GTSNPN and CDR2 is SVGIG (reference sequence). V was pared by 2 bases and J by 11 bases, with 15 bases between. The CDR3 nucleotides are TGTGCCTGGAGTCCGCACCGGACCGTCGCTTTCTTT. Translated: CAWSPHRTVAFF. The full variable domain, rest sourced from reference TRBV30 and TRBJ1-1, is SQTIHQWPATLVQPVGSPLSLECTVEGTSNPNLYWYRQAAGRGLQLLFYSVGIGQISSEVPQNLSASRPQDRQFILSSKKLLLSDSGFYLCAWSPHRTVAFFGQGTRLTVV.

The chain carries TRBV2 and TRBJ1-2, with D maybe TRBD1 (6 bases). The CDR3 is 13 residues long. Germline-derived CDR1 and CDR2 are SNHLY and FYNNEI. The V gene lost 6 bases and the J gene lost 8 bases, with 16 bases spanning the gap. CDR3 nucleotide sequence: TGTGCCAGCAGGGGGACATCAAGCAGGGGCTACACCTTC. Protein product: CASRGTSSRGYTF.

V gene TRBV25-1 combines with J gene TRBJ2-3; D gene ambiguous. The CDR3 spans 14 residues. V lost 6 bases and J 0 bases, leaving 10 bases between the germline ends. Looked up from germline, CDR1 is MGHDK and CDR2 is SYGVNS. The CDR3 protein is CASSWTTSTDTQYF. CDR3 coding DNA: TGTGCCAGCAGCTGGACCACAAGCACAGATACGCAGTATTTT.

The gene calls are TRBV18 and TRBJ1-1; tentative D call: TRBD1 (5 bases). V was shortened by 2 bases and J by 3 bases, with 10 bases between the two germline ends. The CDR3 loop spans 14 amino acids. Germline V lookup: CDR1 KGHSH, CDR2 LQKENI. CDR3 coding DNA: TGTGCCAGCTCACCAAGGACATTTGACACTGAAGCTTTCTTT. This translates into CASSPRTFDTEAFF.

This sequence joins TRBV19 and TRBJ2-1, with D tentatively TRBD2 (5 bases). V was cut by 3 bases and J by 7 bases, with 22 bases left in between. The CDR3 runs 17 residues. Germline CDR1 reads LNHDA; CDR2 reads SQIVND (reference sequence). CDR3 sequence reads: CASSMHGGGSWENEQFF. In DNA form, the CDR3 reads TGTGCCAGTAGTATGCACGGTGGCGGGTCATGGGAAAATGAGCAGTTCTTC.

The V and J genes are TRBV20-1 and TRBJ2-1; no definite D call. The length of the CDR3 is 10 residues. CDR1 is DFQATT, CDR2 SNEGSKA, per germline (reference sequence). Trimming took off 8 bases at V and 5 bases at J, with 7 bases between the two ends. The CDR3 region is CSPDDNEQFF. CDR3 nucleotide sequence: TGCAGTCCCGACGACAATGAGCAGTTCTTC.

This clone was seen a handful of times. The chain links TRBV11-2 to TRBJ2-2; 7 nucleotides match TRBD2. Germline lookup yields CDR1 SGHAT and CDR2 FQNNGV. The junction had 10 bases not matched to a gene; V was cut back by 3 bases and J by 6 bases. The CDR3 contains 16 residues. The CDR3: CASSFYGGRVAGELFF. The CDR3 DNA sequence: TGTGCCAGCAGCTTTTATGGGGGGAGGGTAGCCGGGGAGCTGTTTTTT. Drawing the rest from reference TRBV11-2 and TRBJ2-2, the complete variable domain is EAGVAQSPRYKIIEKRQSVAFWCNPISGHATLYWYQQILGQGPKLLIQFQNNGVVDDSQLPKDRFSAERLKGVDSTLKIQPAKLEDSAVYLCASSFYGGRVAGELFFGEGSRLTVL.

The rearrangement links TRBV18 to TRBJ1-4; TRBD1 aligns across 7 bases. This CDR3 has 18 amino acids. V lost 0 bases, J lost 3 bases, and 10 bases stayed unmatched. Germline CDR1 is KGHSH and CDR2 is LQKENI. Here the CDR3 DNA reads TGTGCCAGCTCACCACCTTCGCCTCAGGGGGTTCCTAATGAAAAACTGTTTTTT. This encodes CASSPPSPQGVPNEKLFF.

This chain connects TRBV29-1 to TRBJ2-5; D may be TRBD2 (6 bases). This CDR3 is built from 14 residues. The V end was cut by 3 bases, the J end by 5 bases, with 16 bases between. The germline CDR1 and CDR2 sequences are SQVTM and ANQGSEA. The CDR3: CSVDQTPGEETQYF. The CDR3 nucleotides are TGCAGCGTTGACCAGACCCCGGGGGAGGAGACCCAGTACTTC.

Only one count was recorded for this clone. The chain has TRBV5-5 and TRBJ2-2; 11 nucleotides align to TRBD2. With 2 bases clipped from V and 1 base from J, the junction kept 1 base outside the gene matches. This CDR3 comprises 16 residues. CDR1 SGHKS and CDR2 YYEKEE come from the germline V gene (reference sequence). The CDR3 region has the DNA TGTGCCAGCAGCTTCACTAGCGGGAGGAACACCGGGGAGCTGTTTTTT. This gives the protein CASSFTSGRNTGELFF.

The chain couples TRBV10-2 to TRBJ2-5; 8 bases are shared with TRBD2. The J segment lost 5 bases and the V segment lost 6 bases, leaving 14 bases of the junction unmatched. The CDR3 is made up of 16 amino acids. Germline CDR1 reads WSHSY; CDR2 reads SAAADI. Here the CDR3 DNA reads TGCGCCAGCAGAAACCCAAAAGCGGGAGTGTCTGAGACCCAGTACTTC. Protein: CASRNPKAGVSETQYF.

The V call is TRBV5-6, the J call TRBJ1-1; possibly TRBD1 for D (5 bases). Trimming shortened V by 1 base and J by 1 base, and 14 bases separated the two germline ends. This CDR3 contains 16 residues. Looked up from germline, CDR1 is SGHDT and CDR2 is YYEEEE. The CDR3 sequence: CASSLLGEQANTEAFF. In DNA, the CDR3 is TGTGCCAGCAGCTTGTTAGGGGAACAGGCGAACACTGAAGCTTTCTTT.

This clone appeared a few times. This rearrangement joins TRBV5-5 to TRBJ2-3, with D hard to call. The CDR3 is 11 amino acids. V shed 5 bases and J shed 2 bases, with 3 bases lying between them. Germline V CDR1 and CDR2: SGHKS, YYEKEE (reference sequence). CDR3 nucleotide sequence: TGTGCCAGCAGGGTCACAGATACGCAGTATTTT. It codes for CASRVTDTQYF.

The rearrangement joins TRBV18 to TRBJ1-2; 12 nucleotides line up with TRBD1. The CDR3 is 16 amino acids. Germline CDR1 reads KGHSH; CDR2 reads LQKENI. V shed 3 bases and J 6 bases; nucleotides not matched to a gene: 8. In DNA, the CDR3 is TGTGCCAGCTCACCTTTGGGACAGGGGGCTCGGGATGGCTACACCTTC. Its translation: CASSPLGQGARDGYTF.